Shown below are 19 T cell receptor beta chains from a single sample sequenced in a study of graft-versus-host responses after intestinal transplantation. The table came from immunoSEQ multiplex PCR; TCRdb's copy has only in-frame clones and leaves some out. This sample yields 85,000 to 100,000 clones, of which about 90% are seen a single time; roughly 0.069% belongs to the top ten. These receptors have no identified antigens. Sequenced here: unstimulated CD8+ T cells sorted from spleen or lymph node cells, sampled before transplant. Receptor source: a human donor who was the organ donor for an intestinal transplant.

The chain joins TRBV7-8 to TRBJ1-1; D is unclear. V was pared by 1 base and J by 0 bases, with 6 bases between. Germline V lookup: CDR1 SGHVS, CDR2 FQNEAQ. The CDR3 has 14 residues. CDR3 residues: CASSLVSVNTEAFF. Written as DNA, the CDR3 is TGTGCCAGCAGCTTAGTCTCAGTGAACACTGAAGCTTTCTTT.

The genes are TRBV28 and TRBJ2-3; D not certain. Trimming stripped 3 bases from V and 0 bases from J, with 7 bases between. CDR3 length equals 14 residues. Germline lookup yields CDR1 MDHEN and CDR2 SYDVKM. CDR3 loop: CASSFGRSTDTQYF. CDR3 DNA: TGTGCCAGCAGTTTTGGTCGGAGCACAGATACGCAGTATTTT.

This sequence joins TRBV11-3 and TRBJ2-1, with D perhaps TRBD1 (5 bases). Trimming took off 7 bases at V and 4 bases at J, with 11 bases between the two ends. This CDR3 region has 13 residues. CDR1 is SGHNT and CDR2 is YENEEA in the germline V gene. The CDR3 is CASTLDTYNEQFF. The CDR3 DNA reads TGTGCCAGCACCTTGGACACGTACAATGAGCAGTTCTTC.

This chain joins TRBV7-9 and TRBJ1-1, with 7 bases matching TRBD1. Germline lookup yields CDR1 SEHNR and CDR2 FQNEAQ (reference sequence). V was pared by 2 bases and J by 4 bases, with 4 bases of the junction left unmatched. The CDR3 has 14 residues. The DNA of the CDR3 is TGTGCCAGCAGCTTAATACCAGGGGGCACTGAAGCTTTCTTT. Translated: CASSLIPGGTEAFF.

This chain links TRBV9 with TRBJ2-7; TRBD2 agrees at 7 bases. The germline gives CDR1 SGDLS, CDR2 YYNGEE. Trimming took 0 bases from V and 5 from J; bases not matched to a gene: 5. The CDR3 loop spans 14 amino acids. CDR3 amino acids: CASSVGGGGDEQYF. The CDR3 DNA sequence: TGTGCCAGCAGCGTAGGGGGCGGGGGTGACGAGCAGTACTTC.

This clone was detected only once. J is TRBJ2-7 and V is TRBV7-9; D possibly corresponds to TRBD2 (6 bases). The V gene's germline CDR1 is SEHNR and CDR2 FQNEAQ (reference sequence). V was cut by 1 base and J by 7 bases, with 8 bases left in between. The CDR3 extends over 12 amino acids. Written as DNA, the CDR3 is TGTGCCAGCAGCTTAGTGGCGGGGGAGCAGTACTTC. Protein product: CASSLVAGEQYF.

This sequence joins TRBV12-5 and TRBJ2-2; D not certain. Germline CDR1 is LGHNT and CDR2 is FRNRAP. The CDR3 loop spans 15 amino acids. Trimming stripped 0 bases from V and 4 bases from J, with 9 bases between. The CDR3: CASGLVISRTGELFF. In nucleotides, the CDR3 is TGTGCTAGTGGTTTGGTGATTAGCCGCACCGGGGAGCTGTTTTTT. Variable domain in full (rest from reference TRBV12-5 and TRBJ2-2): DARVTQTPRHKVTEMGQEVTMRCQPILGHNTVFWYRQTMMQGLELLAYFRNRAPLDDSGMPKDRFSAEMPDATLATLKIQPSEPRDSAVYFCASGLVISRTGELFFGEGSRLTVL.

The sample holds a few counts of this clone. J is TRBJ1-2 and V is TRBV29-1; D may be TRBD1 (5 bases). Germline assignment: CDR1 SQVTM and CDR2 ANQGSEA. Trimming took 4 bases from V and 5 from J, leaving 8 bases between them. CDR3 length equals 11 residues. CDR3 protein: CSVGGEYGYTF. The CDR3 nucleotides read TGCAGCGTTGGGGGGGAATATGGCTACACCTTC.

The rearrangement joins TRBV7-6 to TRBJ2-3; D uncertain. The germline gives CDR1 SGHVS, CDR2 FNYEAQ. CDR3 length equals 15 residues. Trimming took off 0 bases at V and 0 bases at J, with 7 bases between the two ends. The CDR3 DNA is TGTGCCAGCAGCTTAGCGGCCAGGAGCACAGATACGCAGTATTTT. Encoded protein: CASSLAARSTDTQYF.

The rearrangement uses TRBV28 and TRBJ2-7, with D unclear. The CDR3 has 14 amino acids. The germline V gene encodes CDR1 MDHEN and CDR2 SYDVKM. Between the trimmed V and J ends, which lost 2 bases and 4 bases, there was a span of 12 bases. Here the CDR3 DNA reads TGTGCCAGCAGTTTAGGCGCGGCGCGGTACGAGCAGTACTTC. Translation: CASSLGAARYEQYF.

This clone has only one observation. This chain joins TRBV7-9 and TRBJ2-5; 8 nucleotides match TRBD2. With 1 base clipped from V and 3 bases from J, the junction kept 4 bases outside the gene matches. Germline values: CDR1 SEHNR, CDR2 FQNEAQ (reference sequence). The CDR3 is made up of 15 amino acids. Here the CDR3 reads CASSLGTGGEETQYF. CDR3 DNA sequence: TGTGCCAGCAGCTTAGGAACCGGGGGGGAAGAGACCCAGTACTTC.

The V gene is TRBV19, the J gene TRBJ2-6; 7 positions agree with TRBD1. CDR1 is LNHDA, CDR2 SQIVND, per germline (reference sequence). The CDR3 covers 19 residues. The junction had 15 bases not matched to a gene; V was cut back by 5 bases and J by 2 bases. CDR3 sequence reads: CASSFPLDRDGTGANVLTF. For the CDR3, the DNA is TGTGCCAGTAGTTTCCCGCTTGACAGGGATGGTACTGGGGCCAACGTCCTGACTTTC.

The chain employs TRBV2 and TRBJ2-7, with 9 nucleotides matching TRBD2. Germline assignment: CDR1 SNHLY and CDR2 FYNNEI. The CDR3 covers 17 residues. V dropped 2 bases and J dropped 6; count of bases not matched to a gene: 14. The chain's CDR3 is CASSESGTSRLSCEQYF. The CDR3 DNA is TGTGCCAGCAGTGAATCCGGGACTAGCCGTTTAAGTTGCGAGCAGTACTTC.

The chain links TRBV28 to TRBJ2-5, with D possibly being TRBD1 (6 bases). Germline CDR1 is MDHEN and CDR2 is SYDVKM. This CDR3 is built from 14 residues. V lost 6 bases and J 4 bases, leaving 15 bases between the germline ends. The CDR3 DNA reads as TGTGCCAGCAGCCCGGGACGGACAGCAGAGACCCAGTACTTC. Encoded protein: CASSPGRTAETQYF.

This sequence joins TRBV13 and TRBJ2-1; 8 nucleotides agree with TRBD2. The CDR3 length is 15 residues. Germline lookup yields CDR1 PRHDT and CDR2 FYEKMQ (reference sequence). The J segment lost 1 base and the V segment lost 3 bases, leaving 2 bases of the junction unmatched. The CDR3 nucleotides are TGTGCCAGCAGCTTGAGCGGGAGATCCTACAATGAGCAGTTCTTC. It specifies CASSLSGRSYNEQFF.

The V and J genes are TRBV28 and TRBJ1-5; D unclear. This CDR3 is built from 15 residues. Trimming cost V 5 bases and J 5 bases, with 16 bases left between them. Germline V lookup: CDR1 MDHEN, CDR2 SYDVKM. CDR3 sequence (DNA): TGTGCCAGCAGTCAGAGAGGGATGTACGATCAGCCCCAGCATTTT. Residues: CASSQRGMYDQPQHF. The full variable domain, in which reference TRBV28 and TRBJ1-5 provide the parts outside the CDR3, is DVKVTQSSRYLVKRTGEKVFLECVQDMDHENMFWYRQDPGLGLRLIYFSYDVKMKEKGDIPEGYSVSREKKERFSLILESASTNQTSMYLCASSQRGMYDQPQHFGDGTRLSIL.

The chain is built from TRBV27 and TRBJ2-7; TRBD1 matches 9 bases. V shed 5 bases and J 3 bases; nucleotides not matched to a gene: 2. The CDR3 sequence is 13 residues long. From germline, CDR1 is MNHEY and CDR2 SMNVEV (reference sequence). The CDR3 sequence is CASSPGQGYEQYF. Here the CDR3 DNA reads TGTGCCAGCAGTCCGGGACAGGGCTACGAGCAGTACTTC.

This clone showed up just once. The CDR3 sequence: CASSRRGTLNTEAFF. The CDR3 region has the DNA TGTGCCAGCAGTAGGCGGGGTACCTTGAACACTGAAGCTTTCTTT. The V gene is TRBV28, the J gene TRBJ1-1, with D uncertain. CDR1 is MDHEN, CDR2 SYDVKM, per germline. With 5 bases removed from V and 0 bases from J, the gap between germline ends came to 13 bases. This CDR3 is 15 amino acids long.

The chain uses TRBV29-1 and TRBJ2-1; tentative D call: TRBD1 (6 bases). With 6 bases removed from V and 4 bases from J, the gap between germline ends came to 13 bases. Germline CDR1 is SQVTM and CDR2 is ANQGSEA. CDR3 size: 13 residues. The CDR3 loop is CSVRDIKYNEQFF. CDR3 sequence (DNA): TGCAGCGTCCGGGACATAAAATACAATGAGCAGTTCTTC.